This is a list of T cell receptor beta chains from one sample in a study of blood T cell repertoires in COVID-19. TCRdb keeps only in-frame clones here, not all; method: immunoSEQ multiplex PCR. The sample lists more than 200,000 clones, 85% to 90% occurring once. Sequencing was performed on peripheral blood. The receptors derive from a woman aged 50 to 60 with acute or convalescent COVID-19. Each CDR3 is given with its conserved first and last residue. Fields, in order: D gene, V gene, J gene, clone size, CDR3 DNA, CDR3 protein. A D gene is named only where the DNA matches it firmly. Only part of the rows carry a size: once, few, many, or a class if the clone is expanded.

D gene: NA
V gene: TRBV2
J gene: TRBJ1-5
clone size: NA
CDR3 DNA: TGTGCCAGCAACGGGGGGCGAGGCAATCAGCCCCAGCATTTT
CDR3 protein: CASNGGRGNQPQHF

D gene: NA
V gene: TRBV5-1
J gene: TRBJ2-1
clone size: NA
CDR3 DNA: TGCGCCAGCAGCTTGGCGGGTACACTCAATGAGCAGTTCTTC
CDR3 protein: CASSLAGTLNEQFF

D gene: TRBD1
V gene: TRBV5-5
J gene: TRBJ2-7
clone size: NA
CDR3 DNA: TGTGCCAGCAGCTTCGGACAGGGGACCCCCGAGCAGTACTTC
CDR3 protein: CASSFGQGTPEQYF

D gene: NA
V gene: TRBV7-2
J gene: TRBJ2-1
clone size: NA
CDR3 DNA: TGTGCCAGCAGCGCCCACTTTTACTACAATGAGCAGTTCTTC
CDR3 protein: CASSAHFYYNEQFF

D gene: NA
V gene: TRBV10-3
J gene: TRBJ2-2
clone size: NA
CDR3 DNA: TGTGCCATCAGTGACTCGGTAGTAGGGGAGCTGTTTTTT
CDR3 protein: CAISDSVVGELFF

D gene: TRBD2
V gene: TRBV24-1
J gene: TRBJ2-3
clone size: NA
CDR3 DNA: TGTGCCACCAGTGATACGGGAGCGGGGGGGATCACAGATACGCAGTATTTT
CDR3 protein: CATSDTGAGGITDTQYF

D gene: NA
V gene: TRBV30
J gene: TRBJ1-6
clone size: few
CDR3 DNA: TGTGCCTGGAGTAAACAGTCTAATTCACCCCTCCACTTT
CDR3 protein: CAWSKQSNSPLHF

D gene: NA
V gene: TRBV15
J gene: TRBJ1-4
clone size: NA
CDR3 DNA: TGTGCCACCAGCAGAGGATTGGAGTATAATGAAAAACTGTTTTTT
CDR3 protein: CATSRGLEYNEKLFF

D gene: NA
V gene: TRBV7-6
J gene: TRBJ1-3
clone size: NA
CDR3 DNA: TGTGCCAGCAGCCAGGGGTCAGGCGTCCCTGGAAACACCATATATTTT
CDR3 protein: CASSQGSGVPGNTIYF

D gene: NA
V gene: TRBV2
J gene: TRBJ2-5
clone size: NA
CDR3 DNA: TGTGCCAGCAGTGAAGGCGGTGACACCCAGTACTTC
CDR3 protein: CASSEGGDTQYF

D gene: TRBD1
V gene: TRBV5-1
J gene: TRBJ2-1
clone size: NA
CDR3 DNA: TGCGCCAGCAGCTCCGGACAGGGGTCCACCAATGAGCAGTTCTTC
CDR3 protein: CASSSGQGSTNEQFF

D gene: NA
V gene: TRBV7-2
J gene: TRBJ1-3
clone size: NA
CDR3 DNA: TGTGCCAGCAGCTCCCCGGGGGAGTCTGGAAACACCATATATTTT
CDR3 protein: CASSSPGESGNTIYF

D gene: NA
V gene: TRBV3-1/TRBV3-2
J gene: TRBJ1-2
clone size: NA
CDR3 DNA: TGTGCCAGCAGCCAGGGGGGATATGGCTACACCTTC
CDR3 protein: CASSQGGYGYTF

D gene: NA
V gene: TRBV5-1
J gene: TRBJ1-1
clone size: NA
CDR3 DNA: TGCGCCAGCAGCTTGGCTCAGGGATCGGAAGAATTCTCGAACACTGAAGCTTTCTTT
CDR3 protein: CASSLAQGSEEFSNTEAFF

D gene: TRBD1
V gene: TRBV24-1
J gene: TRBJ2-1
clone size: NA
CDR3 DNA: TGTGCCACCAGTGATCCTCGACAGGGCGTCGGTGAGCAGTTCTTC
CDR3 protein: CATSDPRQGVGEQFF

D gene: TRBD1
V gene: TRBV6-5
J gene: TRBJ1-5
clone size: once
CDR3 DNA: TGTGCCAGCAGGTTTGGGGACAGCCTTGATCGGGCCCAGCATTTT
CDR3 protein: CASRFGDSLDRAQHF

D gene: NA
V gene: TRBV11-2
J gene: TRBJ2-7
clone size: NA
CDR3 DNA: TGTGCCAGCAGCTTAACGGCTAGCGAGGTCTCCTACGAGCAGTACTTC
CDR3 protein: CASSLTASEVSYEQYF

D gene: TRBD2
V gene: TRBV25-1
J gene: TRBJ2-7
clone size: NA
CDR3 DNA: TGTGCCAGCAGTGTAGCGGGGGCCTACGAGCAGTACTTC
CDR3 protein: CASSVAGAYEQYF

D gene: NA
V gene: TRBV7-9
J gene: TRBJ2-6
clone size: NA
CDR3 DNA: TGTGCCAGCCGTGGGGCCAACGTCCTGACTTTC
CDR3 protein: CASRGANVLTF

D gene: NA
V gene: TRBV5-4
J gene: TRBJ2-5
clone size: once
CDR3 DNA: TGTGCCAGCAGCTTCGCAGAGCGCCAAGAGACCCAGTACTTC
CDR3 protein: CASSFAERQETQYF

D gene: TRBD2
V gene: TRBV5-4
J gene: TRBJ2-1
clone size: NA
CDR3 DNA: TGTGCCAGCAGCCCAGGGACTAGCGGGGGGGAGAATGAGCAGTTCTTC
CDR3 protein: CASSPGTSGGENEQFF

D gene: TRBD2
V gene: TRBV5-1
J gene: TRBJ2-5
clone size: NA
CDR3 DNA: TGCGCCAGCAGCTTCGGGACTAGCGGGGGGGCTACAGAGACCCAGTACTTC
CDR3 protein: CASSFGTSGGATETQYF

D gene: NA
V gene: TRBV5-1
J gene: TRBJ2-3
clone size: NA
CDR3 DNA: TGCGCCAGCAGCTCGCGTTGGGACACACTCACAGATACGCAGTATTTT
CDR3 protein: CASSSRWDTLTDTQYF

D gene: NA
V gene: TRBV27
J gene: TRBJ2-4
clone size: NA
CDR3 DNA: TGTGCCAGCAGCAGTCCATCCCCGGGAATCAGCATTCAGTACTTC
CDR3 protein: CASSSPSPGISIQYF

D gene: TRBD2
V gene: TRBV2
J gene: TRBJ2-5
clone size: NA
CDR3 DNA: TGTGCCAGCCAGCGGGGGCTCCGAGGGACCCAGTACTTC
CDR3 protein: CASQRGLRGTQYF

D gene: NA
V gene: TRBV7-2
J gene: TRBJ2-5
clone size: NA
CDR3 DNA: TGTGCCAGCAGCATACAGGATCAAGAGACCCAGTACTTC
CDR3 protein: CASSIQDQETQYF

D gene: NA
V gene: TRBV2
J gene: TRBJ1-1
clone size: NA
CDR3 DNA: TGTGCCAGCAGGACTCCGAACACTGAAGCTTTCTTT
CDR3 protein: CASRTPNTEAFF

D gene: NA
V gene: TRBV25-1
J gene: TRBJ2-2
clone size: NA
CDR3 DNA: TGTGCCAGCAGTGATACGAGGGTACCCGGGGAGCTGTTTTTT
CDR3 protein: CASSDTRVPGELFF

D gene: TRBD2
V gene: TRBV9
J gene: TRBJ2-3
clone size: once
CDR3 DNA: TGTGCCTCGGCTAGCGGGGGACCAGATACGCAGTATTTT
CDR3 protein: CASASGGPDTQYF

D gene: NA
V gene: TRBV5-1
J gene: TRBJ2-2
clone size: once
CDR3 DNA: TGCGCCAGCGTTTCACGGGGAGGCGGGACGAACACCGGGGAGCTGTTTTTT
CDR3 protein: CASVSRGGGTNTGELFF

D gene: NA
V gene: TRBV7-9
J gene: TRBJ2-2
clone size: NA
CDR3 DNA: TGTGCCAGCAGACCCCGGAGCAGGGGAGATGGCGGGGAGCTGTTTTTT
CDR3 protein: CASRPRSRGDGGELFF

D gene: NA
V gene: TRBV25-1
J gene: TRBJ1-4
clone size: NA
CDR3 DNA: TGTGCCAGCAGTGAATATTATGGAGCTAATGAAAAACTGTTTTTT
CDR3 protein: CASSEYYGANEKLFF

D gene: NA
V gene: TRBV24-1
J gene: TRBJ2-1
clone size: once
CDR3 DNA: TGTGCCACCCAAGGGGGATTGGATGAGCAGTTCTTC
CDR3 protein: CATQGGLDEQFF

D gene: NA
V gene: TRBV7-2
J gene: TRBJ2-7
clone size: NA
CDR3 DNA: TGTGCCAGCAGACCCACCCAGGCTTCCGAGCAGTACTTC
CDR3 protein: CASRPTQASEQYF

D gene: NA
V gene: TRBV11-2
J gene: TRBJ2-3
clone size: NA
CDR3 DNA: TGTGCCAGCAGCTTAACTACCACAGATACGCAGTATTTT
CDR3 protein: CASSLTTTDTQYF

D gene: NA
V gene: TRBV30
J gene: TRBJ1-2
clone size: NA
CDR3 DNA: TGTGCCTGGACACTGCTTGGAGGGAACTATGGCTACACCTTC
CDR3 protein: CAWTLLGGNYGYTF

D gene: TRBD2
V gene: TRBV9
J gene: TRBJ2-2
clone size: NA
CDR3 DNA: TGTGCCAGCAGCGTAGACAAGCGGGGGGGCCGGAACACCGGGGAGCTGTTTTTT
CDR3 protein: CASSVDKRGGRNTGELFF

D gene: NA
V gene: TRBV6-5
J gene: TRBJ1-1
clone size: NA
CDR3 DNA: TGTGCCAGCAACCTGGGGATGACTATGAACACTGAAGCTTTCTTT
CDR3 protein: CASNLGMTMNTEAFF

D gene: TRBD1
V gene: TRBV13
J gene: TRBJ2-2
clone size: NA
CDR3 DNA: TGTGCCAGCAGCTTAGGCGGGACAGGGGGAACGAACACCGGGGAGCTGTTTTTT
CDR3 protein: CASSLGGTGGTNTGELFF